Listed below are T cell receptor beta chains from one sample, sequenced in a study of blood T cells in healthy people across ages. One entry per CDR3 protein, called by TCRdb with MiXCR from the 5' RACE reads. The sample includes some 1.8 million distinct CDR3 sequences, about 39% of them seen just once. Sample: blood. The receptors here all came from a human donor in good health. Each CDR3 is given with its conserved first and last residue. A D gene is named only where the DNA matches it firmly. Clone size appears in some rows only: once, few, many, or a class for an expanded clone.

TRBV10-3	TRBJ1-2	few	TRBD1	CAISESPGQDYGYTF	TGTGCCATCAGTGAGTCCCCGGGACAGGACTATGGCTACACCTTC
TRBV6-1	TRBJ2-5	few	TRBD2	CASSEGELAGGVQETQYF	TGTGCCAGCAGTGAGGGAGAACTAGCGGGGGGAGTCCAAGAGACCCAGTACTTC
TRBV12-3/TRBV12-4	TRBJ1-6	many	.	CASSVDGNNSPLHF	TGTGCCAGCAGTGTAGACGGAAATAATTCACCCCTCCACTTT
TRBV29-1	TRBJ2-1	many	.	CSVEDKSSYNEQFF	TGCAGCGTTGAAGACAAGAGCTCCTACAATGAGCAGTTCTTC
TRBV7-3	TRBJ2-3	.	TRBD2	CASSLRTSGGASSTDTQYF	TGTGCCAGCAGCCTCCGGACTAGCGGGGGCGCTTCTAGCACAGATACGCAGTATTTT
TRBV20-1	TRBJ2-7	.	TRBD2	CSARVASGGSSYEQYF	TGCAGTGCTAGAGTGGCCAGCGGGGGGAGCTCCTACGAGCAGTACTTC
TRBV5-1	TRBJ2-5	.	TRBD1	CASSLSVSGGGEETQYF	TGCGCCAGCAGCTTGTCTGTATCAGGGGGCGGCGAAGAGACCCAGTACTTC
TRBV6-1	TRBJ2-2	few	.	CASSEAAPTNTGELFF	TGTGCCAGCAGTGAAGCGGCGCCGACGAACACCGGGGAGCTGTTTTTT
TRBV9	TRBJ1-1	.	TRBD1	CASSAPGQGYTEAFF	TGTGCCAGCAGCGCGCCGGGACAGGGATACACTGAAGCTTTCTTT
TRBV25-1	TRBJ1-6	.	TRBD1	CASSATQGAHSPLHF	TGTGCCAGCAGTGCGACTCAGGGGGCCCATTCACCCCTCCACTTT
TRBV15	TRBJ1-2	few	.	CATSRDHSPRDGYTF	TGTGCCACCAGCAGAGATCACTCCCCTAGGGACGGCTACACCTTC
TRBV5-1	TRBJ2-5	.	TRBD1	CASSLEGRQGGETQYF	TGCGCCAGCAGCTTGGAAGGGCGACAGGGTGGGGAGACCCAGTACTTC
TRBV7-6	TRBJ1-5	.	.	CASSLVQGSGQPQHF	TGTGCCAGCAGCTTAGTTCAGGGCAGCGGTCAGCCCCAGCATTTT
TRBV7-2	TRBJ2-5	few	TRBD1	CASSFAPSAGGKETQYF	TGTGCCAGCAGCTTTGCACCGAGTGCAGGGGGCAAAGAGACCCAGTACTTC
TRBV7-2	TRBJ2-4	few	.	CASSLARPSLYF	TGTGCCAGCAGCTTAGCTCGACCGTCGCTGTACTTC
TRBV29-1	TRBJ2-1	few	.	CSVGVGASSYNEQFF	TGCAGCGTCGGGGTGGGGGCGAGCTCCTACAATGAGCAGTTCTTC
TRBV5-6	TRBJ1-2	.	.	CASSVAWVQGPPDYGHTF	TGTGCCAGCAGCGTTGCATGGGTACAGGGACCCCCTGACTATGGCCACACCTTC
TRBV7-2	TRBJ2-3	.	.	CASSLGPRDSSQYF	TGTGCCAGCAGCTTAGGCCCCCGGGACTCATCTCAGTATTTT
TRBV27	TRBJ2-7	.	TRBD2	CASSLSLAGENEQYF	TGTGCCAGCAGTTTAAGTCTAGCGGGGGAGAACGAGCAGTACTTC
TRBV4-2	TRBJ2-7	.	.	CASSQEWQGGDEQYF	TGTGCCAGCAGCCAAGAATGGCAGGGTGGCGACGAGCAGTACTTC
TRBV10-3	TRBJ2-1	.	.	CATEDPSGPSCNEQFF	TGTGCCACCGAAGACCCCTCCGGCCCTTCCTGCAATGAGCAGTTCTTC
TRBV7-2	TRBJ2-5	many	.	CASSPRTVAETQYF	TGTGCCAGCAGCCCCAGGACAGTTGCAGAGACCCAGTACTTC
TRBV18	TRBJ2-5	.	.	CASSPPVSPGETQYF	TGTGCCAGCTCACCACCGGTCAGCCCGGGGGAGACCCAGTACTTC
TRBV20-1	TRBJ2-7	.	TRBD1	CSAVTGAYEQYF	TGCAGTGCTGTGACAGGGGCCTACGAGCAGTACTTC
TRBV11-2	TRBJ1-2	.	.	CASSSEGAGYTF	TGTGCCAGCAGCTCGGAAGGGGCAGGCTACACCTTC
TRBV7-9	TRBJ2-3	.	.	CASSLVGGGPGTDTQYF	TGTGCCAGCAGCTTAGTTGGCGGGGGCCCCGGCACAGATACGCAGTATTTT
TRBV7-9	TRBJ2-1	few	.	CASSLKTARGNEQFF	TGTGCCAGCAGCTTAAAAACAGCCCGGGGCAATGAGCAGTTCTTC
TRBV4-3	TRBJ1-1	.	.	CASSQDHPGMNTEAFF	TGCGCCAGCAGCCAAGATCACCCAGGCATGAACACTGAAGCTTTCTTT
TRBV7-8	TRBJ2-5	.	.	CASSKGLLEREETQYF	TGTGCCAGCAGCAAAGGCCTTCTAGAACGGGAAGAGACCCAGTACTTC
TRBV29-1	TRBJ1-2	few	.	CSVLVLGDGYTF	TGCAGCGTGCTGGTTCTCGGGGATGGCTACACCTTC
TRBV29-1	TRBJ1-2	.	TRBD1	CSVRDRGQNGYTF	TGCAGCGTTAGGGACAGGGGGCAGAATGGCTACACCTTC
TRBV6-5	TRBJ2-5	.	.	CASSKGTSYQETQYF	TGTGCCAGCAGTAAAGGGACATCGTACCAAGAGACCCAGTACTTC
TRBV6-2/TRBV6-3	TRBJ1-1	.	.	CASSEQDTNTEAFF	TGTGCCAGCAGTGAACAGGACACGAACACTGAAGCTTTCTTT
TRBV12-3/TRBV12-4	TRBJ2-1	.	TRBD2	CASSLGSAGGEQFF	TGTGCCAGCAGTCTAGGTTCGGCGGGGGGAGAGCAGTTCTTC
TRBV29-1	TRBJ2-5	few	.	CSVEYGGPQETQYF	TGCAGCGTTGAATATGGTGGACCCCAAGAGACCCAGTACTTC
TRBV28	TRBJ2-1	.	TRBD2	CASTRGGAYNEQFF	TGTGCCAGCACCCGGGGGGGGGCTTACAATGAGCAGTTCTTC
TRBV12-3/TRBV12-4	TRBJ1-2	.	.	CASSFSGAPDGYTF	TGTGCCAGCAGTTTTTCCGGGGCACCGGATGGCTACACCTTC
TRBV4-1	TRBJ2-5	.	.	CASRKQLAGETQYF	TGCGCCAGCAGGAAACAGTTGGCGGGGGAGACCCAGTACTTC
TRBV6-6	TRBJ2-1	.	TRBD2	CASSPLSGTTNQETQFF	TGTGCCAGCAGCCCTCTTTCCGGGACTACCAACCAAGAGACCCAGTTCTTC
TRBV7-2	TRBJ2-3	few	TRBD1	CASSPLTGVGGTDTQYF	TGTGCCAGCAGCCCCCTGACAGGGGTCGGGGGCACAGATACGCAGTATTTT
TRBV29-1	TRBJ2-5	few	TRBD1	CSADRAQETQYF	TGCAGCGCGGACAGGGCCCAAGAGACCCAGTACTTC
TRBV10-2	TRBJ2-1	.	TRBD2	CASSEGLVGETQFF	TGCGCCAGCAGTGAAGGACTAGTGGGAGAGACCCAGTTCTTC
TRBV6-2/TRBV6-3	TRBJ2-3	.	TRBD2	CASRRRLATDTQYF	TGTGCCAGCAGGCGCCGACTAGCCACAGATACGCAGTATTTT
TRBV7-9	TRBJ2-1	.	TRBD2	CASSLALADYNEQFF	TGTGCCAGCAGCTTAGCACTAGCGGACTACAATGAGCAGTTCTTC
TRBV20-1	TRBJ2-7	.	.	CSARHTFSYEQYF	TGCAGTGCTAGACATACATTTTCCTACGAGCAGTACTTC
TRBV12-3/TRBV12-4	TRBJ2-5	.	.	CASTFGVETQYF	TGTGCCAGCACCTTCGGAGTGGAGACCCAGTACTTC
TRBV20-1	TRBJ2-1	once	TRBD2	CSARDGLAAEQFF	TGCAGTGCTAGAGATGGACTAGCGGCTGAGCAGTTCTTC
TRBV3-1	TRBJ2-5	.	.	CASSPGTSPSETQYF	TGTGCCAGCAGTCCCGGGACATCGCCCTCCGAGACCCAGTACTTC
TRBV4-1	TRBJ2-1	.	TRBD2	CASSQGGSSGTSSYNEQFF	TGCGCCAGCAGCCAAGGAGGGAGTAGCGGGACTAGCTCCTACAATGAGCAGTTCTTC
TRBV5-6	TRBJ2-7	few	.	CASSATTYEQYF	TGTGCCAGCAGCGCTACTACCTACGAGCAGTACTTC
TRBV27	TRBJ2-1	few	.	CASRNLAFHNEQFF	TGTGCCAGCAGAAACCTAGCTTTTCACAATGAGCAGTTCTTC